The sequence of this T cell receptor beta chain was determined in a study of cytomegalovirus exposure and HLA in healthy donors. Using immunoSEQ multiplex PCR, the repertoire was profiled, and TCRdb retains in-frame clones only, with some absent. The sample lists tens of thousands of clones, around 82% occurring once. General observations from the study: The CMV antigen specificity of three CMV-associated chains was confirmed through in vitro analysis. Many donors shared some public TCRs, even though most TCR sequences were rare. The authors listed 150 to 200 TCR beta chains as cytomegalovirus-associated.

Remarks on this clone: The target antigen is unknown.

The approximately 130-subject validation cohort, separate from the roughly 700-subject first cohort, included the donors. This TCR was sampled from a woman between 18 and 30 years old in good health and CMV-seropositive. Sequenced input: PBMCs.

The CDR3, as DNA: TGTGCCAGCAGCTTTTTAACAGGGGGCGATGAGCAGTTCTTC. Translation: CASSFLTGGDEQFF. The rearrangement uses TRBV5-6 and TRBJ2-1; 9 bases map to TRBD1. Trimming took 2 bases from V and 8 from J; bases not matched to a gene: 5. From germline, CDR1 is SGHDT and CDR2 YYEEEE. CDR3 length: 14 residues.